The sequence of this TCR beta chain was determined in a study of HIV-infected children after antiretroviral therapy interruption. Only a few counts were recorded for this clonotype. The germline V gene encodes CDR1 MNHNY and CDR2 SVGAGI (reference sequence). The V end was cut by 7 bases, the J end by 2 bases, with 15 bases between. CDR3 length: 15 residues. Unique molecular identifiers were included in an RNA-based 3' RACE TCR library. TCRdb re-derived calls from the 3' RACE reads in MiXCR, one entry per CDR3 protein. This sample carries 70,000 to 90,000 distinct CDR3 sequences, roughly 6.7% of them seen once, and the ten largest clones take roughly 1.1%. This sample's treatment: PENTA 11 planned treatment interruption arm or continuous ART arm.

The receptor was isolated from a pool of human donors with HIV. This sequence joins TRBV6-6 and TRBJ1-5; D is possibly TRBD1 (6 bases). The sequences come from CD45RA+ CD4+ T cells from PBMCs, pooled from several time points, collected from a donor given antiretroviral therapy, either interrupted or continuous. Stated subset: naive CD4+ CD45RA+ CD45RO- T cells. CDR3 bases: TGTGCCAGCAATACCAGGGGAGAGGGCAATCAGCCCCAGCATTTT. This gives the protein CASNTRGEGNQPQHF.